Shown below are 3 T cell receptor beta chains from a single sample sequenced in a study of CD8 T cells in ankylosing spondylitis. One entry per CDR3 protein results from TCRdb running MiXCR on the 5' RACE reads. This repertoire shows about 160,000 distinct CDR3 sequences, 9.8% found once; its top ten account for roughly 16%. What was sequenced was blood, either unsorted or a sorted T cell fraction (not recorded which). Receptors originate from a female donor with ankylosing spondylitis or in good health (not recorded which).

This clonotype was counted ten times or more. The CDR3 DNA sequence: TGTGCCAGCAGCTTAAAAGATACGCAGTATTTT. Protein sequence: CASSLKDTQYF. V is TRBV7-9 and J is TRBJ2-3; D is ambiguous. Germline CDR1 is SEHNR and CDR2 is FQNEAQ (reference sequence). Trimming stripped 2 bases from V and 5 bases from J, with 2 bases between. This CDR3 contains 11 residues.

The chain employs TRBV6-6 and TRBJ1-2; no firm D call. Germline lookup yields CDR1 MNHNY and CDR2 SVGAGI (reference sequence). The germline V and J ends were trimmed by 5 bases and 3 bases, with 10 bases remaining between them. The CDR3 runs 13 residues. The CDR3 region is CASSPEEYYGYTF. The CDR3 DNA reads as TGTGCCAGCAGTCCCGAAGAATACTATGGCTACACCTTC.

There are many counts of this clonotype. As DNA, the CDR3 is TGTGCCAGCAGCTTGGGGGGGGACCCCTCCTACGAGCAGTACTTC. Its protein is CASSLGGDPSYEQYF. V is TRBV5-6 and J is TRBJ2-7; possible D gene TRBD2, 6 bases. Germline V gives CDR1 SGHDT, CDR2 YYEEEE. This CDR3 has 15 amino acids. V was trimmed by 0 bases and J by 0 bases, leaving 10 bases between them.